The sequence of this T cell receptor (beta chain) was determined in a study of blood T cell repertoires in COVID-19. Grouping used clinical history reported by participants in a survey and questionnaire. Per the original data handling: Cell counts per sample came from amplifying reference gene primers. Data came from immunoSEQ multiplex PCR; TCRdb stores just in-frame clones and leaves some out. The V and J calls and clone size come from that table; D and trimming were worked out from the DNA. This repertoire shows around 280,000 clones, around 89% found once; its top ten account for 1.5% to 2%. CDR3 size: 18 residues. V was pared by 0 bases and J by 4 bases, with 18 bases between. Germline V lookup: CDR1 KGHSH, CDR2 LQKENI.

What was sequenced was PBMCs or T cells enriched from blood (not recorded which). The source is a woman aged 18-30 years with acute COVID-19. This chain connects TRBV18 to TRBJ2-2, with a tentative D call TRBD2 (5 bases). This CDR3 reads CASSPPSSGGPGTGELFF. In DNA form, the CDR3 reads TGTGCCAGCTCACCACCGTCTTCCGGAGGACCGGGCACCGGGGAGCTGTTTTTT. The whole variable domain, remainder taken from reference TRBV18 and TRBJ2-2, is NAGVMQNPRHLVRRRGQEARLRCSPMKGHSHVYWYRQLPEEGLKFMVYLQKENIIDESGMPKERFSAEFPKEGPSILRIQQVVRGDSAAYFCASSPPSSGGPGTGELFFGEGSRLTVL.